A single T cell receptor (beta chain) is shown here with its context. This entry is derived from a study of technical replicates of blood from several donors. Germline CDR1 reads SGHTA; CDR2 reads FQGNSA. This CDR3 has 17 amino acids. Trimming shortened V by 0 bases and J by 3 bases, and 17 bases separated the two germline ends. Profiled with immunoSEQ multiplex PCR; TCRdb holds only in-frame clones, not every one. Here the sample spans around 92,000 clones, approximately 95% being singletons. This sequence originates from a human donor in good health. The sample was T cells isolated from PBMCs. This chain connects TRBV7-2 to TRBJ2-5; TRBD1 is a possible D gene (6 bases). For the CDR3, the DNA is TGTGCCAGCAGCTTAGCCCCACAGGGAGCAGGAAAAGAGACCCAGTACTTC. Its protein product is CASSLAPQGAGKETQYF.